These 13 T cell receptor beta chains were sequenced from one sample in a study of CD8+ T cells in alopecia areata (dated by TCRdb to the late 2010s). This sample's treatment or condition label indicates: oral pan-JAK inhibitor, 5-10 mg twice daily. Libraries were prepared through the immunoSEQ multiplex PCR assay. RNA was extracted from all samples and reverse transcribed into cDNA, which served as template for TCR sequencing. The table was pulled from immuneACCESS by TCRdb, which kept in-frame rearrangements only. Such tables lose some clones; where checked, under half of the loss comes from unresolved V genes, and the rest has no known cause. This sample gives under 130,000 clones in total; approximately 90% of them show up just once. The top ten clonotypes cover around 10% of the sample. Sequencing used CD8+ T cells sorted from blood, obtained at approximately week 30, from a patient treated with tofacitinib. The receptors were gathered from a human donor with alopecia areata.

This clone was recorded only once. This chain joins TRBV29-1 and TRBJ2-1, with 11 nucleotides matching TRBD1. With V trimmed by 0 bases and J by 8 bases, 9 bases remained unmatched. The CDR3 sequence is 16 residues long. Germline V gene sequence: CDR1 SQVTM, CDR2 ANQGSEA. CDR3 in amino acids: CSVEDAGQGAFYEQFF. In DNA, the CDR3 is TGCAGCGTTGAAGATGCCGGACAGGGGGCGTTTTATGAGCAGTTCTTC.

The CDR3 sequence: CASSYGAGVNEQFF. CDR3 coding DNA: TGTGCCAGCAGTTATGGGGCGGGAGTTAATGAGCAGTTCTTC. This chain links TRBV6-5 with TRBJ2-1, with TRBD2 matching 7 bases. Germline lookup yields CDR1 MNHEY and CDR2 SVGAGI. The CDR3 is 14 residues long. V lost 3 bases, J lost 7 bases, and 6 bases stayed unmatched.

V gene TRBV7-9 combines with J gene TRBJ2-7, with D possibly TRBD1 on 5 matching bases. The V end was cut by 1 base, the J end by 1 base, with 14 bases between. Germline CDR1 SEHNR, CDR2 FQNEAQ (reference sequence). This CDR3 is 16 amino acids long. The CDR3 spells CASSLVRGLVSYEQYF. CDR3 DNA: TGTGCCAGCAGCTTAGTTAGGGGTCTGGTTTCCTACGAGCAGTACTTC.

The rearrangement uses TRBV5-6 and TRBJ2-1; 7 bases match TRBD2. V trimming: 0 bases; J trimming: 7 bases; junction bases outside the gene matches: 7. This CDR3 contains 15 residues. The germline gives CDR1 SGHDT, CDR2 YYEEEE. CDR3 nucleotides: TGTGCCAGCAGCTTGGTCAGCGGGATGGGTAATGAGCAGTTCTTC. It specifies CASSLVSGMGNEQFF.

This clone came up once. The chain employs TRBV27 and TRBJ1-1; possibly TRBD1 for D (6 bases). Between the trimmed V and J ends, which lost 0 bases and 4 bases, there was a span of 12 bases. The CDR3 spans 15 residues. The V gene's germline CDR1 is MNHEY and CDR2 SMNVEV (reference sequence). DNA of the CDR3: TGTGCCAGCAGTTTATCCGAGGGGGTCGTCACTGAAGCTTTCTTT. Translated: CASSLSEGVVTEAFF.

The chain employs TRBV5-4 and TRBJ2-1; D unresolved. Looked up from germline, CDR1 is SGHNT and CDR2 is YYREEE (reference sequence). This CDR3 has 14 residues. Trimming left V 0 bases short and J 7 bases short, with 11 bases between. This chain's CDR3 is CASSLGTVLNEQFF. The CDR3 region has the DNA TGTGCCAGCAGCTTGGGGACGGTGCTTAATGAGCAGTTCTTC. The whole variable domain, remainder taken from reference TRBV5-4 and TRBJ2-1, is ETGVTQSPTHLIKTRGQQVTLRCSSQSGHNTVSWYQQALGQGPQFIFQYYREEENGRGNFPPRFSGLQFPNYSSELNVNALELDDSALYLCASSLGTVLNEQFFGPGTRLTVL.

This rearrangement joins TRBV29-1 to TRBJ2-3, with D possibly being TRBD2 (6 bases). Germline V gene lookup returns CDR1 SQVTM and CDR2 ANQGSEA. The CDR3 has 13 residues. Trimming cost V 2 bases and J 2 bases, with 8 bases left between them. The CDR3 DNA reads as TGCAGCGTTGAACAGGGACTCACAGATACGCAGTATTTT. Protein sequence: CSVEQGLTDTQYF.

The J gene is TRBJ2-1, the V gene TRBV7-9; 8 nucleotides match TRBD2. Germline assignment: CDR1 SEHNR and CDR2 FQNEAQ (reference sequence). Losses at the gene ends were 8 bases for V and 2 bases for J; bases not matched to a gene: 5. This CDR3 has 14 amino acids. The CDR3 spells CASEAGGPYNEQFF. The CDR3 DNA follows: TGTGCCAGCGAGGCGGGGGGACCCTACAATGAGCAGTTCTTC.

V is TRBV7-9 and J is TRBJ2-5; D not certain. The germline CDR1 and CDR2 sequences are SEHNR and FQNEAQ (reference sequence). The CDR3 contains 11 residues. Trimming removed 5 bases from V and 3 bases from J, with 4 bases in between. The CDR3 sequence: CASSEKETQYF. CDR3 coding DNA: TGTGCCAGCAGCGAAAAAGAGACCCAGTACTTC.

In its sample, this clone was seen a few times. The rearrangement links TRBV2 to TRBJ2-1, with 13 bases lining up with TRBD2. Germline CDR1 reads SNHLY; CDR2 reads FYNNEI. After removal of 6 bases from V and 8 bases from J, the junction contained 10 bases not matched to a gene. The CDR3 contains 16 residues. The CDR3 region has the DNA TGTGCCAGCAGGGGCCCGGGACTAGCGGGACGGGATGAGCAGTTCTTC. Translated, it gives CASRGPGLAGRDEQFF.

DNA for the CDR3: TGTGCCAGCAGGGACTCACTGAGCTCCTACGAGCAGTACTTC. Amino acid sequence: CASRDSLSSYEQYF. This chain links TRBV7-6 with TRBJ2-7, with TRBD2 as a possible D gene (5 bases). V was shortened by 6 bases and J by 0 bases, with 12 bases between the two germline ends. In germline, CDR1 is SGHVS, CDR2 FNYEAQ. This CDR3 comprises 14 residues.

The count of this clone is one. J is TRBJ2-7 and V is TRBV29-1; D is perhaps TRBD1 or TRBD2 (5 bases each). The length of the CDR3 is 12 residues. Between the trimmed V and J ends, which lost 0 bases and 2 bases, there was a span of 5 bases. CDR1 is SQVTM, CDR2 ANQGSEA, per germline. CDR3 coding DNA: TGCAGCGTTGAAGAGGGGGCCTACGAGCAGTACTTC. This gives the protein CSVEEGAYEQYF.

This clone was found once. This rearrangement joins TRBV6-1 to TRBJ2-7, with TRBD1 matching over 9 bases. V lost 1 base to trimming and J lost 3 bases; unmatched junction nucleotides: 4. Germline values: CDR1 MNHNS, CDR2 SASEGT. The CDR3 length is 15 residues. CDR3 DNA sequence: TGTGCCAGCAGTGAAGGGGGACAGGGATACTACGAGCAGTACTTC. Protein sequence: CASSEGGQGYYEQYF.